Below, 23 T cell receptor beta chains from the same sample are listed, as sequenced in a study of PD-L1 blockade in urothelial cancer. TCRdb keeps only in-frame clones here, not all; method: immunoSEQ multiplex PCR. This sample has about 39,000 clones, with around 89% found just once. The sample in question was PBMCs, obtained around atezolizumab (anti-PD-L1) treatment. Every receptor here comes from a man between 60 and 70 years old with urothelial cancer.

In this sample, this clone turned up a few times. The chain recombines TRBV10-2 with TRBJ1-6, with TRBD1 as a possible D gene (6 bases). Trimming cost V 4 bases and J 8 bases, with 12 bases left between them. The CDR3 extends over 14 amino acids. CDR1 and CDR2 (germline): WSHSY, SAAADI. The CDR3: CASSGGDRYSPLHF. CDR3 in DNA: TGCGCCAGCAGTGGAGGAGACAGGTATTCACCCCTCCACTTT.

In nucleotides, the CDR3 is TGTGCCAGCAGTCCGACTGGGGAGACCCAGTACTTC. It translates to CASSPTGETQYF. This rearrangement joins TRBV7-2 to TRBJ2-5, with D hard to call. Trimming removed 6 bases from V and 5 bases from J, with 10 bases in between. This CDR3 is built from 12 residues. The germline V gene encodes CDR1 SGHTA and CDR2 FQGNSA.

This sequence joins TRBV19 and TRBJ2-2; D call uncertain. The V gene lost 5 bases and the J gene lost 1 base, with 8 bases spanning the gap. In germline, CDR1 is LNHDA, CDR2 SQIVND (reference sequence). CDR3 length equals 14 residues. The DNA for the CDR3 is TGTGCCAGTAGTTCCGCAGGGAACACCGGGGAGCTGTTTTTT. This encodes CASSSAGNTGELFF.

This clone was detected once. The chain joins TRBV18 to TRBJ1-3; 9 nucleotides match TRBD1. The V segment lost 2 bases and the J segment 8 bases; nucleotides outside the gene matches: 4. Germline V gene data show CDR1 as KGHSH and CDR2 as LQKENI. The CDR3 is 14 amino acids. The CDR3 protein is CASSPTGGMDTIYF. The CDR3 region has the DNA TGTGCCAGCTCACCAACAGGGGGCATGGACACCATATATTTT. The whole variable domain, filled in from reference TRBV18 and TRBJ1-3, reads NAGVMQNPRHLVRRRGQEARLRCSPMKGHSHVYWYRQLPEEGLKFMVYLQKENIIDESGMPKERFSAEFPKEGPSILRIQQVVRGDSAAYFCASSPTGGMDTIYFGEGSWLTVV.

CDR3 protein: CASSQDRTSGGAGNEQFF. DNA of the CDR3: TGCGCCAGCAGCCAAGATCGGACTAGCGGGGGGGCTGGCAATGAGCAGTTCTTC. The chain joins TRBV4-3 to TRBJ2-1; TRBD2 matches 15 bases. The CDR3 covers 18 residues. Trimming removed 0 bases from V and 6 bases from J; junction bases left unmatched: 6. The germline CDR1 and CDR2 sequences are LGHNA and YSLEER.

The chain employs TRBV28 and TRBJ1-2, with D possibly being TRBD1 (6 bases). Germline V CDR1 and CDR2: MDHEN, SYDVKM. This CDR3 comprises 13 residues. V was cut by 8 bases and J by 8 bases, with 18 bases left in between. CDR3 loop: CASSGAGVSGYTF. The CDR3 DNA reads TGTGCCAGCTCCGGAGCAGGGGTAAGCGGCTACACCTTC.

The chain uses TRBV7-8 and TRBJ2-2, with D possibly TRBD1 on 5 matching bases. Trimming stripped 2 bases from V and 4 bases from J, with 8 bases between. The CDR3 is made up of 14 amino acids. Germline V gives CDR1 SGHVS, CDR2 FQNEAQ. CDR3 loop: CASSLIQATGELFF. CDR3 DNA: TGTGCCAGCAGCTTAATACAGGCCACCGGGGAGCTGTTTTTT.

The chain carries TRBV5-1 and TRBJ2-6, with no clear D. V lost 2 bases and J lost 0, with 6 bases in between. Germline CDR1 SGHRS, CDR2 YFSETQ. The CDR3 length is 15 residues. CDR3 coding DNA: TGCGCCAGCAGCTTCTCGTTCTCTGGGGCCAACGTCCTGACTTTC. This codes for CASSFSFSGANVLTF. Full variable domain (rest looked up from reference TRBV5-1 and TRBJ2-6): KAGVTQTPRYLIKTRGQQVTLSCSPISGHRSVSWYQQTPGQGLQFLFEYFSETQRNKGNFPGRFSGRQFSNSRSEMNVSTLELGDSALYLCASSFSFSGANVLTFGAGSRLTVL.

J is TRBJ2-7 and V is TRBV7-9, with TRBD2 matching over 8 bases. The CDR3 spans 15 residues. The germline V gene has CDR1 SEHNR and CDR2 FQNEAQ (reference sequence). The V gene end was trimmed by 5 bases and the J gene end by 3 bases; junction bases not matched to a gene: 9. The CDR3 DNA follows: TGTGCCAGCAGCCCTGGGGGGGCGGGGGGCTACGAGCAGTACTTC. It specifies CASSPGGAGGYEQYF.

The chain couples TRBV4-2 to TRBJ2-3; TRBD2 agrees at 11 bases. Germline V gene data show CDR1 as LGHNA and CDR2 as YNFKEQ. The V segment lost 2 bases and the J segment 4 bases; nucleotides outside the gene matches: 5. This CDR3 region has 16 residues. CDR3 bases: TGTGCCAGCAGCCAACAACCTAGCGGGGGGTCAGATACGCAGTATTTT. Its protein is CASSQQPSGGSDTQYF.

This clone showed up just once. The gene calls are TRBV4-2 and TRBJ2-5; 8 bases line up with TRBD1. Germline-derived CDR1 and CDR2 are LGHNA and YNFKEQ. This CDR3 has 13 amino acids. J lost 5 bases, V lost 5 bases, and 4 bases had no gene match. CDR3 DNA: TGTGCCAGCAGCACGACAGGGGAGGAGACCCAGTACTTC. Protein product: CASSTTGEETQYF.

V is TRBV7-9 and J is TRBJ2-1; TRBD2 agrees at 9 bases. Germline-derived CDR1 and CDR2 are SEHNR and FQNEAQ (reference sequence). This CDR3 is built from 17 residues. With V trimmed by 3 bases and J by 4 bases, 10 bases remained unmatched. CDR3 sequence: CASSFRPGTSTYNEQFF. DNA for the CDR3: TGTGCCAGCAGCTTTCGCCCCGGGACTAGCACTTACAATGAGCAGTTCTTC.

The chain combines TRBV6-5 with TRBJ2-1; D remains unclear. In germline, CDR1 is MNHEY, CDR2 SVGAGI. Trimming pared 2 bases from V and 4 bases from J, leaving 6 bases between. The length of the CDR3 is 13 residues. CDR3 sequence: CASSYGRYNEQFF. The CDR3, as DNA: TGTGCCAGCAGTTACGGCAGATACAATGAGCAGTTCTTC.

This rearrangement joins TRBV5-5 to TRBJ2-6; 11 bases match TRBD1. Germline V CDR1 and CDR2: SGHKS, YYEKEE (reference sequence). Trimming cost V 3 bases and J 4 bases; bases outside gene matches: 12. This CDR3 comprises 19 residues. CDR3 coding DNA: TGTGCCAGCAGCTCCGCCGGGTCGGACAGGGGGCTCGGGGCCAACGTCCTGACTTTC. Translation: CASSSAGSDRGLGANVLTF.

V is TRBV6-5 and J is TRBJ2-1, with 10 bases that match TRBD2. In germline, CDR1 is MNHEY, CDR2 SVGAGI. Losses at the gene ends were 2 bases for V and 4 bases for J; bases not matched to a gene: 5. This CDR3 is built from 16 residues. The CDR3 region has the DNA TGTGCCAGCAGTTACGAAGCGGGGGGGCCTTACAATGAGCAGTTCTTC. This gives the protein CASSYEAGGPYNEQFF.

The chain employs TRBV7-9 and TRBJ1-2, with D possibly matching TRBD1 (6 bases). The CDR3 spans 17 residues. Germline CDR1 and CDR2: SEHNR and FQNEAQ (reference sequence). Trimming left V 2 bases short and J 6 bases short, with 22 bases between. The CDR3 sequence is CASSLPSSLQGFDGYTF. The CDR3 nucleotides read TGTGCCAGCAGCTTACCCTCTTCTCTCCAGGGGTTCGATGGCTACACCTTC.

This chain links TRBV10-2 with TRBJ2-7; TRBD1 might be the D (6 bases). In germline, CDR1 is WSHSY, CDR2 SAAADI. The V end lost 6 bases, the J end lost 5 bases, and 14 bases lay between the germline ends. The CDR3 runs to 13 residues. The CDR3 bases are TGCGCCAGCAGGGGTACAGGGTACCACGAGCAGTACTTC. It codes for CASRGTGYHEQYF.

This chain links TRBV7-2 with TRBJ2-5; no firm D call. This CDR3 is built from 14 residues. The V end was cut by 5 bases, the J end by 4 bases, with 14 bases between. Germline CDR1 SGHTA, CDR2 FQGNSA. The CDR3 sequence is CASSRPPGRETQYF. CDR3 nucleotide sequence: TGTGCCAGCAGCCGTCCACCAGGAAGAGAGACCCAGTACTTC.

V gene TRBV7-8 combines with J gene TRBJ2-1, with unresolved D. Trimming took 4 bases from V and 7 from J, leaving 8 bases between them. The germline V gene encodes CDR1 SGHVS and CDR2 FQNEAQ. The CDR3 contains 12 residues. As DNA, the CDR3 is TGTGCCAGCAGCTCATTTTTGAATGAGCAGTTCTTC. It is translated as CASSSFLNEQFF.

The chain has TRBV9 and TRBJ2-7; 10 bases are shared with TRBD1. There are 16 residues in the CDR3. J was trimmed by 3 bases and V by 3 bases; bases with no gene match: 9. Germline V gene sequence: CDR1 SGDLS, CDR2 YYNGEE. This CDR3 reads CASSAEGQGFIYEQYF. CDR3 sequence (DNA): TGTGCCAGCAGCGCCGAGGGACAGGGGTTTATCTACGAGCAGTACTTC.

V usage is TRBV5-5 and J usage is TRBJ2-3; TRBD1 agrees at 12 bases. The junction had 8 bases not matched to a gene; V was cut back by 4 bases and J by 8 bases. The CDR3 consists of 15 residues. Germline values: CDR1 SGHKS, CDR2 YYEKEE (reference sequence). CDR3 residues: CASSGGTGGGGTQYF. The CDR3 DNA sequence: TGTGCCAGCAGCGGCGGGACAGGGGGCGGAGGTACGCAGTATTTT.

J is TRBJ1-2 and V is TRBV4-2; no clear D gene. Trimming left V 0 bases short and J 0 bases short, with 5 bases between. The CDR3 has 14 amino acids. Per germline, CDR1 LGHNA and CDR2 YNFKEQ. CDR3 sequence reads: CASSQDLANYGYTF. CDR3 coding DNA: TGTGCCAGCAGCCAAGATCTCGCTAACTATGGCTACACCTTC.

The chain employs TRBV7-6 and TRBJ2-7, with D possibly being TRBD1 (6 bases). With 5 bases removed from V and 4 bases from J, the gap between germline ends came to 9 bases. The germline V gene encodes CDR1 SGHVS and CDR2 FNYEAQ. The CDR3 is 12 residues long. CDR3 in amino acids: CASSAGQYEQYF. CDR3 coding DNA: TGTGCCAGCAGCGCCGGACAGTACGAGCAGTACTTC. The variable domain in full, with the rest retrieved from reference TRBV7-6 and TRBJ2-7, is GAGVSQSPRYKVTKRGQDVALRCDPISGHVSLYWYRQALGQGPEFLTYFNYEAQQDKSGLPNDRFSAERPEGSISTLTIQRTEQRDSAMYRCASSAGQYEQYFGPGTRLTVT.